Shown below are 22 T cell receptor beta chains from a single sample sequenced in a study of T cell repertoires in cytomegalovirus infection. For these TCRs, the target antigens are not known. TCRdb processed the reads anew with MiXCR; each CDR3 protein has one entry. The table shows 40,000 to 55,000 distinct CDR3 sequences, with 20% to 25% occurring only once. Source: CD8+ T cells from cultured PBMCs, taken from culture after CMV antigen stimulation. The receptors stem from a human donor in good health (CMV status not recorded). Some clones in this sample may be carry-over from other donors' samples.

The chain has TRBV19 and TRBJ2-2, with 8 bases lining up with TRBD1. The trim removed 6 bases at V and 5 bases at J, leaving 8 bases unmatched. The germline V gene has CDR1 LNHDA and CDR2 SQIVND (reference sequence). This CDR3 comprises 15 residues. The CDR3 loop is CASRKTGEGTGELFF. CDR3 sequence (DNA): TGTGCCAGTAGGAAGACAGGGGAAGGGACCGGGGAGCTGTTTTTT.

The chain links TRBV7-9 to TRBJ2-7; D gene unclear. This CDR3 is built from 16 residues. Germline V gene data show CDR1 as SEHNR and CDR2 as FQNEAQ (reference sequence). V gave up 1 base and J gave up 0 bases, with 13 bases separating them. The CDR3 DNA is TGTGCCAGCAGCTTAGGCCCTAAAGACATCTCCTACGAGCAGTACTTC. Translation: CASSLGPKDISYEQYF.

This clonotype was seen a few times. Here the CDR3 DNA reads TGTGCCAGCAGCATCCTACAGGGATCGTATGGCTACACCTTC. Residues: CASSILQGSYGYTF. The genes are TRBV7-2 and TRBJ1-2; D is perhaps TRBD1 (6 bases). Germline V gene lookup returns CDR1 SGHTA and CDR2 FQGNSA. The CDR3 totals 14 residues. V lost 5 bases to trimming and J lost 5 bases, with 15 bases between them.

This clonotype was counted between two and nine times. Here the CDR3 reads CASSLGGGGNSPLHF. In DNA form, the CDR3 reads TGTGCCAGCAGCTTAGGAGGAGGGGGTAATTCACCCCTCCACTTT. The V call is TRBV7-8, the J call TRBJ1-6, with D possibly being TRBD1 (6 bases). The CDR3 contains 15 residues. V dropped 1 base and J dropped 6 bases, with 10 bases sitting between them. Germline lookup yields CDR1 SGHVS and CDR2 FQNEAQ.

The chain is built from TRBV6-5 and TRBJ2-2; 9 positions agree with TRBD2. Germline CDR1 is MNHEY and CDR2 is SVGAGI. The length of the CDR3 is 19 residues. With 0 bases clipped from V and 0 bases from J, the junction kept 8 bases outside the gene matches. CDR3 loop: CASSYSWASGNANTGELFF. CDR3 nucleotides: TGTGCCAGCAGTTACTCGTGGGCTAGCGGGAACGCGAACACCGGGGAGCTGTTTTTT.

This clonotype has only a few counts. The CDR3, as DNA: TGTGCCAGCAGCTTCGTTCCTAGCGGGGGGGCCGGAGAGACCCAGTACTTC. This encodes CASSFVPSGGAGETQYF. The V and J genes are TRBV7-2 and TRBJ2-5; 12 nucleotides match TRBD2. Germline loops: CDR1 SGHTA, CDR2 FQGNSA. CDR3 length: 17 residues. The V gene end was trimmed by 3 bases and the J gene end by 4 bases; junction bases not matched to a gene: 9.

This clonotype has only a few counts. V is TRBV6-2 or TRBV6-3 and J is TRBJ2-3; 7 bases line up with TRBD2. The trim removed 6 bases at V and 1 base at J, leaving 10 bases unmatched. CDR1 is MNHEY, CDR2 SVGEGT, per germline. The CDR3 has 16 residues. The CDR3 spells CASSPLRAGGTDTQYF. The CDR3 DNA is TGTGCCAGCAGCCCCCTCAGGGCGGGGGGCACAGATACGCAGTATTTT.

This clonotype was recorded many times. Here the CDR3 DNA reads TGTGCCAGCAGCCGTAAACATGGGGCCTACAATGAGCAGTTCTTC. This sequence encodes CASSRKHGAYNEQFF. The chain is built from TRBV7-7 and TRBJ2-1; no firm D call. CDR1 SSHAT and CDR2 FNYEAQ come from the germline V gene (reference sequence). Trimming left V 5 bases short and J 2 bases short, with 13 bases between. The CDR3 is 15 amino acids.

The V gene is TRBV15, the J gene TRBJ2-1, with 11 bases fitting TRBD2. This CDR3 comprises 17 residues. Germline loops: CDR1 LNHNV, CDR2 YYDKDF (reference sequence). After removal of 1 base from V and 2 bases from J, the junction contained 4 bases not matched to a gene. Here the CDR3 reads CATSRVVAGGPYNEQFF. The CDR3 coding sequence is TGTGCCACCAGCAGAGTGGTAGCGGGAGGGCCCTACAATGAGCAGTTCTTC.

V and J are TRBV7-9 and TRBJ2-5; 9 bases match TRBD2. The CDR3 runs 15 residues. V gave up 5 bases and J gave up 5 bases; unmatched junction bases: 9. CDR1 is SEHNR, CDR2 FQNEAQ, per germline (reference sequence). The CDR3 is CASSGGAGGFETQYF. CDR3 bases: TGTGCCAGCAGCGGCGGAGCGGGGGGATTCGAGACCCAGTACTTC.

V usage is TRBV9 and J usage is TRBJ2-1; 7 positions agree with TRBD2. This CDR3 spans 15 amino acids. Unmatched junction bases numbered 7, after V lost 0 bases and J lost 7 bases. Per the germline V gene, CDR1 is SGDLS and CDR2 is YYNGEE. In nucleotides, the CDR3 is TGTGCCAGCAGCGTAGACTTGGCGGGGGAGAATGAGCAGTTCTTC. Translation: CASSVDLAGENEQFF.

The chain carries TRBV20-1 and TRBJ1-1; D gene uncertain. The CDR3 contains 13 residues. The V and J ends lost 3 bases and 1 base respectively, with 9 bases between them. Germline-derived CDR1 and CDR2 are DFQATT and SNEGSKA (reference sequence). Here the CDR3 DNA reads TGCAGTGCTAGGTCGCTAGGGAACACTGAAGCTTTCTTT. This codes for CSARSLGNTEAFF.

The rearrangement links TRBV19 to TRBJ2-7; the D gene is possibly TRBD2 (6 bases). The ends were cut back, 1 base at V and 0 bases at J, with 13 bases in the middle. The CDR3 has 16 residues. Germline CDR1 is LNHDA and CDR2 is SQIVND (reference sequence). The CDR3 reads CASSIAGGEVSYEQYF. DNA of the CDR3: TGTGCCAGTAGTATAGCCGGGGGTGAAGTCTCCTACGAGCAGTACTTC.

The rearrangement uses TRBV7-9 and TRBJ2-5; perhaps D is TRBD1 or TRBD2 (5 bases each). The V end was cut by 5 bases, the J end by 2 bases, with 12 bases between. CDR1 is SEHNR and CDR2 is FQNEAQ in the germline V gene (reference sequence). The CDR3 has 14 amino acids. The CDR3 DNA reads TGTGCCAGCAGCACCTGGGACGGACAAGAGACCCAGTACTTC. It yields the protein CASSTWDGQETQYF.

The chain couples TRBV27 to TRBJ1-2, with D possibly being TRBD1 (6 bases). Germline loops: CDR1 MNHEY, CDR2 SMNVEV (reference sequence). The V and J ends lost 5 bases and 1 base respectively, with 11 bases between them. There are 14 residues in the CDR3. The CDR3, as DNA: TGTGCCAGCAGTCCTTCGGGACATAACTATGGCTACACCTTC. Residues: CASSPSGHNYGYTF.

The chain employs TRBV7-2 and TRBJ2-3, with D possibly TRBD2 on 6 matching bases. The CDR3 length is 13 residues. Germline V gene sequence: CDR1 SGHTA, CDR2 FQGNSA. Trimming cost V 11 bases and J 5 bases, with 17 bases left between them. CDR3 protein: CALERERGDTQYF. For the CDR3, the DNA is TGTGCCCTGGAACGGGAGAGGGGAGATACGCAGTATTTT. The full variable domain, completed using reference TRBV7-2 and TRBJ2-3, is GAGVSQSPSNKVTEKGKDVELRCDPISGHTALYWYRQSLGQGLEFLIYFQGNSAPDKSGLPSDRFSAERTGGSVSTLTIQRTQQEDSAVYLCALERERGDTQYFGPGTRLTVL.

This rearrangement joins TRBV20-1 to TRBJ2-3; D not certain. Germline CDR1 and CDR2: DFQATT and SNEGSKA (reference sequence). V lost 0 bases, J lost 0 bases, and 13 bases lay in between. This CDR3 has 16 amino acids. CDR3 loop: CSARERRASSTDTQYF. For the CDR3, the DNA is TGCAGTGCTAGAGAGCGTAGGGCTTCTAGCACAGATACGCAGTATTTT.

The chain joins TRBV7-9 to TRBJ2-3, with TRBD1 as a possible D gene (6 bases). The CDR3 is 17 amino acids. Germline V CDR1 and CDR2: SEHNR, FQNEAQ (reference sequence). Between the trimmed V and J ends, which lost 0 bases and 0 bases, there was a span of 13 bases. The CDR3 coding sequence is TGTGCCAGCAGCTTAGCAGACAGGCCCTCTAGCACAGATACGCAGTATTTT. Encoded protein: CASSLADRPSSTDTQYF.

In this sample, this clonotype turned up a few times. V is TRBV7-2 and J is TRBJ1-4; D is undetermined. Germline assignment: CDR1 SGHTA and CDR2 FQGNSA. Trimming took off 5 bases at V and 8 bases at J, with 12 bases between the two ends. The CDR3 totals 13 residues. The DNA of the CDR3 is TGTGCCAGCAGCCCCGGACCCGGGGAAAAACTGTTTTTT. This encodes CASSPGPGEKLFF.

V gene TRBV12-3 or TRBV12-4 combines with J gene TRBJ1-2, with D possibly matching TRBD1 (5 bases). The ends were cut back, 5 bases at V and 5 bases at J, with 9 bases in the middle. This CDR3 is built from 12 residues. In DNA, the CDR3 is TGTGCCAGCAGTGCTACAGGTTATGGCTACACCTTC. Protein sequence: CASSATGYGYTF.

The table lists this clonotype with a few counts. The chain is built from TRBV27 and TRBJ2-1; D possibly corresponds to TRBD1 (5 bases). The germline V gene encodes CDR1 MNHEY and CDR2 SMNVEV (reference sequence). This CDR3 is 14 amino acids long. V shed 5 bases and J shed 4 bases, with 12 bases lying between them. This CDR3 is CASSPDSGYNEQFF. CDR3 DNA: TGTGCCAGCAGTCCCGACAGTGGATACAATGAGCAGTTCTTC.

This chain joins TRBV7-8 and TRBJ2-1, with D tentatively TRBD1 (6 bases). The CDR3 runs 15 residues. Trimming pared 5 bases from V and 5 bases from J, leaving 16 bases between. Germline lookup yields CDR1 SGHVS and CDR2 FQNEAQ. CDR3 residues: CASSPDSRSDNEQFF. The CDR3 DNA reads as TGTGCCAGCAGCCCGGACAGCAGGTCAGACAATGAGCAGTTCTTC.